This T cell receptor beta chain came from a study of OX40 agonist ivuxolimab in advanced cancers. The table came from immunoSEQ multiplex PCR; TCRdb's copy has only in-frame clones and leaves some out. This table holds more than 70,000 clones, more than 80% found once. There are 13 residues in the CDR3. Germline V gene lookup returns CDR1 MNHEY and CDR2 SMNVEV (reference sequence). Trimming removed 5 bases at V and 3 bases at J, with 11 bases between. This specimen was CD4+ or CD8+ T cells sorted from blood, taken in a trial of the OX40 agonist ivuxolimab. The chain combines TRBV27 with TRBJ2-7; D not certain. The TCR sequence derives from an adult with an advanced solid tumor such as melanoma, head and neck, liver or kidney cancer. In DNA, the CDR3 is TGTGCCAGCAGTCTCCGACGGAGCTACGAGCAGTACTTC. Translating it yields CASSLRRSYEQYF.